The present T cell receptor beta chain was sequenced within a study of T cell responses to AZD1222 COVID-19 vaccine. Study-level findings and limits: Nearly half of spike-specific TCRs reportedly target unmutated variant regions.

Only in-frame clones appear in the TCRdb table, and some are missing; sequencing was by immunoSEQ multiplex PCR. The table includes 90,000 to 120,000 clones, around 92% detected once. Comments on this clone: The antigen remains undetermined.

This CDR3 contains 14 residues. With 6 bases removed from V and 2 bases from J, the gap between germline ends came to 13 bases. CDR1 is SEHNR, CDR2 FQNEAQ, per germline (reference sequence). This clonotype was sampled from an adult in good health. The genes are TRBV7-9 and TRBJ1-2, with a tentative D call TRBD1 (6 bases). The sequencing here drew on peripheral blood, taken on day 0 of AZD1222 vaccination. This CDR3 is CASRNGTGNYGYTF. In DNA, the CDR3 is TGTGCCAGCAGGAATGGAACAGGGAACTATGGCTACACCTTC.